The source of this T cell receptor beta chain is a study of spatial heterogeneity in lung cancer. Study background: Raw reads showed each unique TCR and UMI combination turning up more than ten times on average.

Using its own MiXCR run on the 5' RACE reads, TCRdb lists one record per CDR3 protein. The sample lists some 28,000 distinct CDR3 sequences; around 8.4% were seen once. Noted time point: sample taken at primary tumor resection. TCRs were sequenced from unsorted whole RNA of tumor, nontumor lung or PBMC. The roughly 66 donors had untreated early-stage non-small cell lung cancer. This clonotype was observed at least ten times. Its antigen is not known. Trimming took off 4 bases at V and 4 bases at J, with 14 bases between the two ends. Germline CDR1 SGHVS, CDR2 FNYEAQ. This CDR3 comprises 15 residues. Study-level results: Ubiquitous expanded tumor TCRs showed up in blood more at resection than follow-up.

The chain joins TRBV7-6 to TRBJ2-1; a possible D gene is TRBD2 (5 bases). The sequencing used PBMCs, collected at surgery. This clonotype originated in a female donor with early-stage non-small cell lung cancer. CDR3: CASSSTPDFYNEQFF. CDR3 DNA: TGTGCCAGCAGCTCGACGCCGGACTTTTACAATGAGCAGTTCTTC.